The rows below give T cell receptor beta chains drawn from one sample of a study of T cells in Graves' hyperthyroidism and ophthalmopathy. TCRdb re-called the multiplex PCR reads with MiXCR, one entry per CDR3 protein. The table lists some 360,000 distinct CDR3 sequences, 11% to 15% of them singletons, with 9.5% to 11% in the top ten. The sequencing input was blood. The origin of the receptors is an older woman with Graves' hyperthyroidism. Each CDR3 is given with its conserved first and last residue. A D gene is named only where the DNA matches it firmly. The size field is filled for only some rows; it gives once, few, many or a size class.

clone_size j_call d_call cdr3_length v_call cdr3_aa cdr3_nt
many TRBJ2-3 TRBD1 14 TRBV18 CASSRTGFPDTQYF TGTGCCAGCTCTCGGACAGGGTTCCCAGATACGCAGTATTTT
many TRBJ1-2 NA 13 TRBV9 CASSVGVGGGYTF TGTGCCAGCAGCGTAGGCGTAGGTGGTGGCTACACCTTC
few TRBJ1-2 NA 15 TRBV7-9 CASSSGTAGNYGYTF TGTGCCAGCAGCTCTGGGACTGCCGGTAACTATGGCTACACCTTC
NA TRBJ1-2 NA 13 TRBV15 CATSRDAGSGYTF TGTGCCACCAGCAGAGATGCGGGGTCCGGCTACACCTTC
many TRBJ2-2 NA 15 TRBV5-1 CASSLAGAATGELFF TGCGCCAGCAGCTTAGCAGGGGCGGCCACCGGGGAGCTGTTTTTT
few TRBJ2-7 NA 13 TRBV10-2 CASGRDRVYEQYF TGCGCCAGCGGGAGGGACAGAGTCTACGAGCAGTACTTC
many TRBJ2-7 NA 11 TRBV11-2 CASSYRYEQYF TGTGCCAGCAGCTACAGATACGAGCAGTACTTC
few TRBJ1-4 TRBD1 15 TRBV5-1 CASSLQGTEGEKLFF TGCGCCAGCAGCTTGCAGGGGACAGAGGGTGAGAAACTGTTTTTT
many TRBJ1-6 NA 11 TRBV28 CASSSNSPLHF TGTGCCAGCAGCTCAAACTCACCCCTCCACTTT
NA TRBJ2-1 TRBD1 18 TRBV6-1 CASSGGQLAGIKGNEQFF TGTGCCAGCAGTGGGGGACAGCTCGCCGGAATAAAGGGAAATGAGCAGTTCTTC
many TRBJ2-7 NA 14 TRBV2 CASRGTAVGYEQYF TGTGCCAGCAGGGGGACTGCAGTAGGCTACGAGCAGTACTTC
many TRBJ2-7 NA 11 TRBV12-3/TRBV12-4 CASSFLSEQYF TGTGCCAGCAGTTTTTTATCCGAGCAGTACTTC
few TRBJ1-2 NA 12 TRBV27 CASSFRSNGYTF TGTGCCAGCAGTTTCCGTTCAAATGGCTACACCTTC
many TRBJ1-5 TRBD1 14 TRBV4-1 CASSQTQGSQPQHF TGCGCCAGCAGCCAAACACAGGGGAGTCAGCCCCAGCATTTT
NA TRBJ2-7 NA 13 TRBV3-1 CASRQRARGEQYF TGTGCCAGCAGGCAAAGGGCTAGGGGCGAGCAGTACTTC
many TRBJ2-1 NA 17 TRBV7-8 CASSSPPGSGIQSEQFF TGTGCCAGCAGCTCCCCTCCGGGGTCGGGCATCCAGAGTGAGCAGTTCTTC
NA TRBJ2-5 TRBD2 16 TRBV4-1 CASSQDELAAQETQYF TGCGCCAGCAGCCAAGATGAACTAGCGGCCCAAGAGACCCAGTACTTC
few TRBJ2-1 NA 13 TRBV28 CAIYSSSYNEQFF TGTGCCATCTATTCGAGCTCCTACAATGAGCAGTTCTTC
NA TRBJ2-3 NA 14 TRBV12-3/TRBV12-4 CASSPGSQPDTQYF TGTGCCAGCAGTCCCGGGAGCCAGCCAGATACGCAGTATTTT
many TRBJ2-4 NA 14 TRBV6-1 CASTGMVAKNIQYF TGTGCCAGCACCGGAATGGTAGCCAAAAACATTCAGTACTTC
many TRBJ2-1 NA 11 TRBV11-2 CASSQINEQFF TGTGCCAGCAGCCAGATAAATGAGCAGTTCTTC
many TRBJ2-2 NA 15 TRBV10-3 CAIRGTGANTGELFF TGTGCCATCAGGGGGACGGGGGCGAACACCGGGGAGCTGTTTTTT
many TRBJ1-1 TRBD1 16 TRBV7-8 CASSLVRTGGSTEAFF TGTGCCAGCAGCTTAGTTAGGACAGGGGGTTCCACTGAAGCTTTCTTT
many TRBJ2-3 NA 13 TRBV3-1 CASSQARLDTQYF TGTGCCAGCAGCCAAGCGCGACTAGATACGCAGTATTTT
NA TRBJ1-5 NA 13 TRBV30 CASSPSDGQPQHF TGTGCCAGCAGCCCGTCTGATGGGCAGCCCCAGCATTTT
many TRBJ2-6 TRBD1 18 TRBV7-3 CASSLTGTGGSGANVLTF TGTGCCAGCAGCCTCACCGGGACAGGGGGCTCTGGGGCCAACGTCCTGACTTTC
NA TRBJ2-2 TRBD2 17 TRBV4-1 CASSQRSSGSNTGELFF TGCGCCAGCAGCCAACGCTCTAGCGGGTCGAACACCGGGGAGCTGTTTTTT
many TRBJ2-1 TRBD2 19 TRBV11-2 CASSLVDLGTSGKHNEQFF TGTGCCAGCAGCTTGGTCGATTTGGGGACTAGCGGGAAACACAATGAGCAGTTCTTC
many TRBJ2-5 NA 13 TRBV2 CASSDGGSGTQYF TGTGCCAGCAGTGACGGGGGCTCTGGGACCCAGTACTTC
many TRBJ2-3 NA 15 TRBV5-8 CASSLAGLPTDTQYF TGTGCCAGCAGCCTGGCCGGACTACCCACAGATACGCAGTATTTT
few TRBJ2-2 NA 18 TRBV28 CASSQGGQGGIYTGELFF TGTGCCAGCAGCCAGGGGGGGCAGGGAGGGATTTACACCGGGGAGCTGTTTTTT
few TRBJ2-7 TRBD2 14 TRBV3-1 CASSQTSGRTVQYF TGTGCCAGCAGCCAAACTAGCGGGAGGACGGTGCAGTACTTC
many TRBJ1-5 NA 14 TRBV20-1 CSARDQVGNQPQHF TGCAGTGCTAGAGATCAAGTTGGCAATCAGCCCCAGCATTTT
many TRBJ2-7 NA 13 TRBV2 CASSEVPGYEQYF TGTGCCAGCAGTGAGGTTCCGGGTTACGAGCAGTACTTC
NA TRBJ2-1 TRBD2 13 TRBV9 CASNPTSGRVLFF TGTGCCAGCAACCCGACTAGCGGGAGGGTTTTGTTCTTC
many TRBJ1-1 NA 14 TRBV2 CASSPTAGGTEAFF TGTGCCAGCAGTCCTACTGCCGGGGGCACTGAAGCTTTCTTT
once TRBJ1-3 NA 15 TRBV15 CATSSSPDSGNTIYF TGTGCCACCAGCAGTTCGCCCGACTCTGGAAACACCATATATTTT
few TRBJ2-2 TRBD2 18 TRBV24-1 CATSDLPSGSFYTGELFF TGTGCCACCAGTGATTTGCCCAGCGGGAGTTTTTACACCGGGGAGCTGTTTTTT
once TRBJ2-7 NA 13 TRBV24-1 CATSDPAGNEQYF TGTGCCACCAGTGATCCGGCAGGGAACGAGCAGTACTTC
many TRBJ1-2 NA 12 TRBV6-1 CASSYGDYGYTF TGTGCCAGCAGTTACGGGGACTATGGCTACACCTTC
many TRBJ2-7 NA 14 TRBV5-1 CARCQANYPYEQYF TGCGCCAGGTGTCAGGCGAACTACCCCTACGAGCAGTACTTC
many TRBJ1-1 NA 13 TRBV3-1 CASSQADVTGAFF TGTGCCAGCAGCCAAGCAGATGTTACTGGCGCTTTCTTT
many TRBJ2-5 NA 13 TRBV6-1 CAADRSKGETQYF TGTGCCGCCGACCGATCCAAGGGGGAGACCCAGTACTTC
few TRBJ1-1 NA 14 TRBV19 CASSILSGRTEAFF TGTGCCAGTAGTATTCTATCAGGGCGTACTGAAGCTTTCTTT
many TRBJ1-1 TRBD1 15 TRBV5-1 CASSPGTGGWTEAFF TGCGCCAGCAGTCCCGGGACAGGGGGGTGGACTGAAGCTTTCTTT
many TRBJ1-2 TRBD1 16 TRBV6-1 CASSSGQGMSDYGYTF TGTGCCAGCAGCTCCGGACAGGGGATGTCAGACTATGGCTACACCTTC
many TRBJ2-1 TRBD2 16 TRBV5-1 CASSFRPSGGYNEQFF TGCGCCAGCAGCTTTCGTCCTAGCGGGGGATACAATGAGCAGTTCTTC
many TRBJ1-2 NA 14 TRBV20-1 CSAREVRGLYGYTF TGCAGTGCTAGAGAGGTGAGGGGCCTTTATGGCTACACCTTC
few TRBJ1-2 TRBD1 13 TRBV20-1 CSASSGGGYGYTF TGCAGTGCTAGCTCAGGGGGTGGTTATGGCTACACCTTC
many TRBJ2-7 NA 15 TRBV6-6 CASSYSNKGANEQYF TGTGCCAGCAGTTACTCCAACAAAGGGGCTAACGAGCAGTACTTC
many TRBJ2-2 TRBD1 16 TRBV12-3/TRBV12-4 CASSLGQGGFPGELFF TGTGCCAGCAGCCTCGGACAGGGGGGGTTCCCCGGGGAGCTGTTTTTT
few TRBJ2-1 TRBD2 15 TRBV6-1 CASSGRLADPNEQFF TGTGCCAGCAGTGGAAGACTAGCGGATCCCAATGAGCAGTTCTTC
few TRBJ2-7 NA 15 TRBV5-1 CASSSPASPHSEQYF TGCGCCAGCAGCTCGCCCGCTTCCCCGCACTCCGAGCAGTACTTC